In its sample, the clone carrying this T cell receptor beta chain was seen a few times. Its antigen is still unknown. CDR3 length: 15 residues. From germline, CDR1 is SGHVS and CDR2 FNYEAQ. V lost 1 base and J lost 5, with 9 bases in between. 13 Jbeta primers and 60 Vbeta primers were used for the PCR. Produced via immunoSEQ multiplex PCR; TCRdb's table is partial and in-frame only. The data hold fewer than 130,000 clones, with over 65% observed a single time. The data stem from a study of cytomegalovirus exposure and HLA in healthy donors. Study-level points and caveats: Presence/absence comparisons presumed near-even sequencing depth among donors. The later analysis indicated that the majority of CMV-associated TCR beta chains appeared HLA-restricted. A later analysis linked a missense DCLRE1C variant to TCR beta V- and J-gene trimming. CMV serostatus was the sole immune exposure information available.

The material sequenced was PBMCs. This clonotype was obtained from a man aged 30 to 45 in good health and CMV-seropositive. V usage is TRBV7-6 and J usage is TRBJ2-6; D is unresolved. The CDR3 DNA is TGTGCCAGCAGCTTAGGGCCGTTGAGGGCCAACGTCCTGACTTTC. Protein sequence: CASSLGPLRANVLTF.